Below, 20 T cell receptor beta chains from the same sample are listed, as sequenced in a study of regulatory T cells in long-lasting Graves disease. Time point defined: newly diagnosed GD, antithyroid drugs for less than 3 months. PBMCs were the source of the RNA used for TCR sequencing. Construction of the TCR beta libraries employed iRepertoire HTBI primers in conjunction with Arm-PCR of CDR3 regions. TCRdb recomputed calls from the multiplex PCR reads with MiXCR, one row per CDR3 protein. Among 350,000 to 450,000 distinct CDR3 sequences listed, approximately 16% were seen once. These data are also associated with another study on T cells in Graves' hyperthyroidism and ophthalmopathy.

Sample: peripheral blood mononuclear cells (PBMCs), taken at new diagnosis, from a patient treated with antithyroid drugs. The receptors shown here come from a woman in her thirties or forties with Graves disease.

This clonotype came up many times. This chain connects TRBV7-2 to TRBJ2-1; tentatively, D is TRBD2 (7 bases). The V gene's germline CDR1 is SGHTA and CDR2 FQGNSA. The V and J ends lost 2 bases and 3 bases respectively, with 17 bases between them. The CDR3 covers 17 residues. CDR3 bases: TGTGCCAGCAGCTTAAACAGGGTGGGGGGGGGCTACAATGAGCAGTTCTTC. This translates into CASSLNRVGGGYNEQFF.

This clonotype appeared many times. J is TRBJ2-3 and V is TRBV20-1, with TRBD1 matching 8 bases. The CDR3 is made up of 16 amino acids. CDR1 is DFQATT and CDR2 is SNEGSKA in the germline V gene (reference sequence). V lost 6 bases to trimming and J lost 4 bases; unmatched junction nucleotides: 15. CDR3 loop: CSALPPQGGLADTQYF. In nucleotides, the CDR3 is TGCAGTGCCCTCCCCCCACAGGGGGGATTGGCAGATACGCAGTATTTT.

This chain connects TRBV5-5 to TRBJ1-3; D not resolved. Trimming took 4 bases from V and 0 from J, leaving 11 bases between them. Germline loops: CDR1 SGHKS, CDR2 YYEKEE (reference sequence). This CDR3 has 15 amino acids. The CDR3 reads CASSVDGDSGNTIYF. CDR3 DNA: TGTGCCAGCAGCGTGGACGGAGACTCTGGAAACACCATATATTTT.

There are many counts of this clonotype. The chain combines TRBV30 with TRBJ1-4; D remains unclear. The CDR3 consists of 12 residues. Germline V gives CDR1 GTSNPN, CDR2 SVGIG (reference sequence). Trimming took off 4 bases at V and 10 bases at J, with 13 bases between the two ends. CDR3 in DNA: TGTGCCTGGACCCGTGTTGAGGGAAAACTGTTTTTT. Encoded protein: CAWTRVEGKLFF. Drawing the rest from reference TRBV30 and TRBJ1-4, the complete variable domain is SQTIHQWPATLVQPVGSPLSLECTVEGTSNPNLYWYRQAAGRGLQLLFYSVGIGQISSEVPQNLSASRPQDRQFILSSKKLLLSDSGFYLCAWTRVEGKLFFGSGTQLSVL.

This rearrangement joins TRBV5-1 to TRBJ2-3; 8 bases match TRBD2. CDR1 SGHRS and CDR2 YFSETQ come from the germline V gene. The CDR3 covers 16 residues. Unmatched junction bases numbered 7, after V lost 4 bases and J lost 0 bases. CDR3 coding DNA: TGCGCCAGCAGCCCTCTGGCGGGAGGCAGCACAGATACGCAGTATTTT. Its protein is CASSPLAGGSTDTQYF.

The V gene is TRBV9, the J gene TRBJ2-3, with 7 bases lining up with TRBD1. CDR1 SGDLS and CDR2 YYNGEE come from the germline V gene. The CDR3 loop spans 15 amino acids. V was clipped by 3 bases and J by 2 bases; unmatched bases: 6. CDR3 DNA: TGTGCCAGCAGCGCGTGGACAGGATACACAGATACGCAGTATTTT. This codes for CASSAWTGYTDTQYF.

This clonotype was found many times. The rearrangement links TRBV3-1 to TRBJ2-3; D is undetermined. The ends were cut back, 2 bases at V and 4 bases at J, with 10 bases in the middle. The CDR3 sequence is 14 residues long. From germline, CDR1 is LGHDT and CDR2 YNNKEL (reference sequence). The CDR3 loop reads CASSQSNPPDTQYF. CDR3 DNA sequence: TGTGCCAGCAGCCAATCAAACCCCCCAGATACGCAGTATTTT.

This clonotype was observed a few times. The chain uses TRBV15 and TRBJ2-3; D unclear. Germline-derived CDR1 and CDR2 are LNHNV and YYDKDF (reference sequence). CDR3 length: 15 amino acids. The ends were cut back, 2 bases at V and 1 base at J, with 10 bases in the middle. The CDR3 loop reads CATSRNRVGTDTQYF. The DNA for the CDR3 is TGTGCCACCAGCAGAAACAGAGTTGGCACAGATACGCAGTATTTT.

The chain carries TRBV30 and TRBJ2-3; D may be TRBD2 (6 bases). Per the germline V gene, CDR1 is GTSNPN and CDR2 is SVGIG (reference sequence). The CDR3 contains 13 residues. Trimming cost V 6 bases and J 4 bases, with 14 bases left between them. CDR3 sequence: CACQAGVADTQYF. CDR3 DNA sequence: TGTGCCTGTCAAGCGGGTGTGGCAGATACGCAGTATTTT.

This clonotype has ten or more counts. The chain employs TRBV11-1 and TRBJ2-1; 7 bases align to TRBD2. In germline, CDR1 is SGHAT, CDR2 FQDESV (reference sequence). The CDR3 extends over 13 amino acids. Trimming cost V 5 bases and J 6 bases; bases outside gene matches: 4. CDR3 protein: CASSPRLANEQFF. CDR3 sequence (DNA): TGTGCCAGCAGCCCTAGACTAGCCAATGAGCAGTTCTTC. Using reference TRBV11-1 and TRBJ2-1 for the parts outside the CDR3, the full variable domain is EAEVAQSPRYKITEKSQAVAFWCDPISGHATLYWYRQILGQGPELLVQFQDESVVDDSQLPKDRFSAERLKGVDSTLKIQPAELGDSAMYLCASSPRLANEQFFGPGTRLTVL.

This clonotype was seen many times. CDR3 bases: TGTGCCAGCAATCCGGGGGGGCCAGATAATTCACCCCTCCACTTT. Amino acids: CASNPGGPDNSPLHF. The chain has TRBV28 and TRBJ1-6, with D possibly matching TRBD1 (6 bases). Between the trimmed V and J ends, which lost 7 bases and 5 bases, there was a span of 15 bases. Germline CDR1 reads MDHEN; CDR2 reads SYDVKM. The CDR3 length is 15 residues.

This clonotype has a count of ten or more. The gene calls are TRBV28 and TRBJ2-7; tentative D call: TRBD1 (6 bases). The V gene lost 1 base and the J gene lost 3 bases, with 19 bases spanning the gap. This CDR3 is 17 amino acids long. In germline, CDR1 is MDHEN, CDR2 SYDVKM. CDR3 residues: CASSLSQQGVGGYEQYF. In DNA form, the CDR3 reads TGTGCCAGCAGTTTATCTCAACAGGGAGTCGGTGGCTACGAGCAGTACTTC.

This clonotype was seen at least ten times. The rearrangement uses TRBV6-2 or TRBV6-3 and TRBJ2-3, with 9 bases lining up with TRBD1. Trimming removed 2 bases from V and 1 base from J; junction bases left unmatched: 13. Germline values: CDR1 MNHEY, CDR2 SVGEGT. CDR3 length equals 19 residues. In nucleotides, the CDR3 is TGTGCCAGCAGTTACACGGGACAGGGCTTAGGTGGGGGCACAGATACGCAGTATTTT. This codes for CASSYTGQGLGGGTDTQYF.

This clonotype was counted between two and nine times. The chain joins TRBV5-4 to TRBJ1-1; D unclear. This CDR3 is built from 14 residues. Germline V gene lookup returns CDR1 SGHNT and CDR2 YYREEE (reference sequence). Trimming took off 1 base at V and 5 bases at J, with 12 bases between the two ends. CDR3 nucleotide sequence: TGTGCCAGCAGCTTGAAGTCAGCCAGGACTGAAGCTTTCTTT. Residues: CASSLKSARTEAFF.

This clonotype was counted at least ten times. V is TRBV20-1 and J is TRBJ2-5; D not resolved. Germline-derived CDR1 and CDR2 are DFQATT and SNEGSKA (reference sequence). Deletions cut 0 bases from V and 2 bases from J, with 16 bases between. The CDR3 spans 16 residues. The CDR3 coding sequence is TGCAGTGCTAGAGATCGGTGGGGTTTGGGACAAGAGACCCAGTACTTC. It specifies CSARDRWGLGQETQYF.

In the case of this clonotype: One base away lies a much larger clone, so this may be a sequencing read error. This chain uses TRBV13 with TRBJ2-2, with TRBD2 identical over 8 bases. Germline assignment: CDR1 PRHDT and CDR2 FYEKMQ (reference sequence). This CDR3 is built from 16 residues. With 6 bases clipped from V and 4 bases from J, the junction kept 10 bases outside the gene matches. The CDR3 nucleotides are TGTGCCAGCAGTGAACCCGCGGGAGGCCGCACCGGGGAGCTGTTTTTT. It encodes CASSEPAGGRTGELFF.

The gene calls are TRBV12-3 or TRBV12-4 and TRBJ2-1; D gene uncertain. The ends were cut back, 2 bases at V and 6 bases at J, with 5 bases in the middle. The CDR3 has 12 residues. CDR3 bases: TGTGCCAGCAGTTTAACGGTCAATGAGCAGTTCTTC. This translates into CASSLTVNEQFF.

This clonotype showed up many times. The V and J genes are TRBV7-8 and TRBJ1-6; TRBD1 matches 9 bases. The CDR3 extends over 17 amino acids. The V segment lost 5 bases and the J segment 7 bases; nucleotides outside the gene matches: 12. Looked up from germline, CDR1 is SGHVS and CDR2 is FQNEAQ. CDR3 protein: CASSPAGTGSGNSPLHF. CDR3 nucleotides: TGTGCCAGCAGCCCGGCCGGGACAGGGTCCGGAAATTCACCCCTCCACTTT.

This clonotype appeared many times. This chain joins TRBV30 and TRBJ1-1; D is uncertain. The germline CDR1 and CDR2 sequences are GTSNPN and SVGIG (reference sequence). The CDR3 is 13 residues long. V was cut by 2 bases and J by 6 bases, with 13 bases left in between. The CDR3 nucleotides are TGTGCCTGGAGTACCGGGTTGGGGTCTGAAGCTTTCTTT. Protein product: CAWSTGLGSEAFF.

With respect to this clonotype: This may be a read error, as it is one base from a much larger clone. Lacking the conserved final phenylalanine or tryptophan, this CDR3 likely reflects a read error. CDR3 protein: CASRTWGTDLRWQYS. The CDR3 nucleotides are TGTGCCAGCAGGACCTGGGGGACAGATCTACGATGGCAGTACTCC. This rearrangement joins TRBV5-4 to TRBJ2-7; 7 bases are a match to TRBD1. Germline trimming cut 5 bases from V and 9 bases from J; bases unmatched to any gene: 17. CDR1 is SGHNT, CDR2 YYREEE, per germline (reference sequence). The CDR3 length is 15 residues.